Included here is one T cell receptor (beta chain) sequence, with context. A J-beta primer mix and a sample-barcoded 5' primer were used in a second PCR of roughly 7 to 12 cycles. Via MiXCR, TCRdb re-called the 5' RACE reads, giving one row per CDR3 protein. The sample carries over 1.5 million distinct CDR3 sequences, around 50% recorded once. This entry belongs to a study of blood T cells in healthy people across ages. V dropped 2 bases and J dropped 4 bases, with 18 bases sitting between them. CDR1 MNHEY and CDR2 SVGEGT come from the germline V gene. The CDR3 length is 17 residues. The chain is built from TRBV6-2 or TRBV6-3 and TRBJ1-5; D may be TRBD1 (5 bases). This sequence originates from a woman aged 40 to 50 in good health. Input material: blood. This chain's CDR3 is CASSYRPFPGQNQPQHF. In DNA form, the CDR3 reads TGTGCCAGCAGTTACCGTCCCTTCCCGGGGCAGAATCAGCCCCAGCATTTT.